The next 10 T cell receptor beta chains were all read from a single sample in a study of blood T cell repertoires in COVID-19. Repertoires were generated with immunoSEQ multiplex PCR, while TCRdb's copy carries only in-frame clones and drops some. Of about 77,000 clones listed, about 72% are singletons. Sequenced sample: peripheral blood. Receptor source: a man aged 70-80 years with active or convalescent COVID-19.

This clone was observed a single time. V gene TRBV5-1 combines with J gene TRBJ2-3; 10 bases are shared with TRBD2. In germline, CDR1 is SGHRS, CDR2 YFSETQ. The V and J ends lost 9 bases and 4 bases, in that order; junction bases with no gene match: 8. This CDR3 is built from 14 residues. The CDR3 nucleotides are TGCGCCACCAGAGCGGGGGGGCCTGCAGATACGCAGTATTTT. It encodes CATRAGGPADTQYF.

This sequence joins TRBV5-6 and TRBJ1-6, with TRBD1 matching 7 bases. V was clipped by 7 bases and J by 5 bases; unmatched bases: 6. Per the germline V gene, CDR1 is SGHDT and CDR2 is YYEEEE. The CDR3 contains 14 residues. This chain's CDR3 is CASQGQTHNSPLHF. Written as DNA, the CDR3 is TGTGCCAGCCAGGGACAGACGCATAATTCACCCCTCCACTTT.

The chain has TRBV30 and TRBJ1-5; D perhaps matches TRBD1 (5 bases). The CDR3 loop spans 13 amino acids. V was pared by 3 bases and J by 7 bases, with 13 bases between. The germline V gene has CDR1 GTSNPN and CDR2 SVGIG (reference sequence). The CDR3 DNA reads as TGTGCCTGGAGCTTTGGGGGGAGCCAGCCCCAGCATTTT. Residues: CAWSFGGSQPQHF.

V and J are TRBV25-1 and TRBJ2-5; TRBD2 is a possible D gene (5 bases). The CDR3 sequence is 14 residues long. Deletions cut 1 base from V and 3 bases from J, with 9 bases between. The germline gives CDR1 MGHDK, CDR2 SYGVNS. The CDR3 DNA reads as TGTGCCAGCAGTGAATCAAGAGGGAAAGAGACCCAGTACTTC. Amino acid sequence: CASSESRGKETQYF.

V usage is TRBV27 and J usage is TRBJ2-7; D perhaps matches TRBD1 (6 bases). The CDR3 is 15 amino acids. Per germline, CDR1 MNHEY and CDR2 SMNVEV (reference sequence). Trimming left V 0 bases short and J 1 base short, with 10 bases between. CDR3 DNA: TGTGCCAGCAGTTTATCGATAGGACAGTCCTACGAGCAGTACTTC. Translated: CASSLSIGQSYEQYF.

The chain has TRBV30 and TRBJ2-7, with TRBD2 identical over 9 bases. The CDR3 is made up of 15 amino acids. J gave up 0 bases and V 2 bases, and 5 bases lay outside the gene matches. Looked up from germline, CDR1 is GTSNPN and CDR2 is SVGIG (reference sequence). CDR3 amino acids: CAWSRGGGRSYEQYF. In nucleotides, the CDR3 is TGTGCCTGGAGTCGCGGGGGGGGACGCTCCTACGAGCAGTACTTC.

This clone was seen a single time. V gene TRBV11-2 combines with J gene TRBJ2-1; 11 nucleotides align to TRBD2. This CDR3 region has 15 residues. With 5 bases clipped from V and 0 bases from J, the junction kept 0 bases outside the gene matches. Germline lookup yields CDR1 SGHAT and CDR2 FQNNGV. The CDR3, as DNA: TGTGCCAGCAGCCTAGCGGGAGGCTCCTACAATGAGCAGTTCTTC. Amino acid sequence: CASSLAGGSYNEQFF. Full variable domain (outside the CDR3, taken from reference TRBV11-2 and TRBJ2-1): EAGVAQSPRYKIIEKRQSVAFWCNPISGHATLYWYQQILGQGPKLLIQFQNNGVVDDSQLPKDRFSAERLKGVDSTLKIQPAKLEDSAVYLCASSLAGGSYNEQFFGPGTRLTVL.

This clone was recorded once. The chain couples TRBV30 to TRBJ1-6; no reliable D call. From germline, CDR1 is GTSNPN and CDR2 SVGIG (reference sequence). The V end was cut by 8 bases, the J end by 1 base, with 12 bases between. The CDR3 is made up of 14 amino acids. Here the CDR3 DNA reads TGTGCCACAGATCGGGGTTCCTATAATTCACCCCTCCACTTT. This sequence encodes CATDRGSYNSPLHF.

The rearrangement joins TRBV3-1 (or the pseudogene TRBV3-2) to TRBJ2-2; TRBD1 matches 7 bases. This CDR3 has 17 amino acids. The J segment lost 2 bases and the V segment lost 0 bases, leaving 6 bases of the junction unmatched. Per the germline V gene, CDR1 is LGHDT and CDR2 is YNNKEL (reference sequence). For the CDR3, the DNA is TGTGCCAGCAGCCAAGAAATCGGGACAGTTAACACCGGGGAGCTGTTTTTT. Translation: CASSQEIGTVNTGELFF.

The J gene is TRBJ2-5, the V gene TRBV27, with 8 bases that match TRBD2. The junction had 6 bases not matched to a gene; V was cut back by 8 bases and J by 1 base. Looked up from germline, CDR1 is MNHEY and CDR2 is SMNVEV (reference sequence). There are 14 residues in the CDR3. CDR3 coding DNA: TGTGCCAGCGGGAAGCGGGGGCCCCAAGAGACCCAGTACTTC. Translating it yields CASGKRGPQETQYF.